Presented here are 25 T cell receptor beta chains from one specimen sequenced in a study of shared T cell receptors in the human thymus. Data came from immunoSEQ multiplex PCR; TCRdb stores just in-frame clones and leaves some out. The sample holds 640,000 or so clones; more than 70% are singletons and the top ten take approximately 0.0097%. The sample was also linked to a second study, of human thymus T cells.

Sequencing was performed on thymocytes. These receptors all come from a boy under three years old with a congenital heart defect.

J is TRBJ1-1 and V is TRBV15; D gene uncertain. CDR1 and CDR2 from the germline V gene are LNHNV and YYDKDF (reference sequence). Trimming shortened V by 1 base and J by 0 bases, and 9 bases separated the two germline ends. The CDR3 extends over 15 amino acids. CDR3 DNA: TGTGCCACCAGCAGAGTGAGGGTAATGAACACTGAAGCTTTCTTT. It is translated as CATSRVRVMNTEAFF.

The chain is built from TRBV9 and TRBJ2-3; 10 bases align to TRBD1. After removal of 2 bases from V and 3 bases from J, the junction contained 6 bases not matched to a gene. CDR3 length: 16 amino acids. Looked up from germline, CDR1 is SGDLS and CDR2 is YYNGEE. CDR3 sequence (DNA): TGTGCCAGCAGCGTGACAGGGGGCCAGTTAACAGATACGCAGTATTTT. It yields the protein CASSVTGGQLTDTQYF. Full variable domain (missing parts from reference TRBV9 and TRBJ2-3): DSGVTQTPKHLITATGQRVTLRCSPRSGDLSVYWYQQSLDQGLQFLIQYYNGEERAKGNILERFSAQQFPDLHSELNLSSLELGDSALYFCASSVTGGQLTDTQYFGPGTRLTVL.

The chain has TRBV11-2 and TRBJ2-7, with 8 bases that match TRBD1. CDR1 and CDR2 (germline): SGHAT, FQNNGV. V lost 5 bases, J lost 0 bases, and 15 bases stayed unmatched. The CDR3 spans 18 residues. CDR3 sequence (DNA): TGTGCCAGCAGCACCGGGACAGGTTCTCGCCGAACCTCCTACGAGCAGTACTTC. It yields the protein CASSTGTGSRRTSYEQYF.

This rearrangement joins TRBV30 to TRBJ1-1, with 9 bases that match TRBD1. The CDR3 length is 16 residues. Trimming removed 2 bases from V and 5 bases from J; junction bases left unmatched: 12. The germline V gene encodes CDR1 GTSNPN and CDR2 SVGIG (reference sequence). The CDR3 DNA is TGTGCCTGGAGTCCTCCCCCTGGGACAGGGAGAACTGAAGCTTTCTTT. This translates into CAWSPPPGTGRTEAFF.

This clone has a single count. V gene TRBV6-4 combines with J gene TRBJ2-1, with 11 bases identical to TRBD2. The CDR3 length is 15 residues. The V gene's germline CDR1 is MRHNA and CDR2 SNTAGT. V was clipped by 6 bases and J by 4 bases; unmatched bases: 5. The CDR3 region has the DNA TGTGCCAGCAGGGTAGCGGGGGGGGAATACAATGAGCAGTTCTTC. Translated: CASRVAGGEYNEQFF.

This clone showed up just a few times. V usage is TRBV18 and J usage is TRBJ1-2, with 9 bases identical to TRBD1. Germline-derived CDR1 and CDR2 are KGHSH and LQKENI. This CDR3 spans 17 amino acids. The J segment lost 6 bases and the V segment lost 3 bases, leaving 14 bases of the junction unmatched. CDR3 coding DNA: TGTGCCAGCTCACCTCCCCCCACAGGGGGCAAAGTAGATGGCTACACCTTC. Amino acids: CASSPPPTGGKVDGYTF. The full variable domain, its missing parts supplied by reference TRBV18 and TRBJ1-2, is NAGVMQNPRHLVRRRGQEARLRCSPMKGHSHVYWYRQLPEEGLKFMVYLQKENIIDESGMPKERFSAEFPKEGPSILRIQQVVRGDSAAYFCASSPPPTGGKVDGYTFGSGTRLTVV.

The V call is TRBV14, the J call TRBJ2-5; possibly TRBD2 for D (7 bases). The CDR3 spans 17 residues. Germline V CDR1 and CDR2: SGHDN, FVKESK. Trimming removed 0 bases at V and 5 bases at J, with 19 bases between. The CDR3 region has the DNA TGTGCCAGCAGCCAAGACGATGCGGGAGAAGGGGGGGAGACCCAGTACTTC. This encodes CASSQDDAGEGGETQYF.

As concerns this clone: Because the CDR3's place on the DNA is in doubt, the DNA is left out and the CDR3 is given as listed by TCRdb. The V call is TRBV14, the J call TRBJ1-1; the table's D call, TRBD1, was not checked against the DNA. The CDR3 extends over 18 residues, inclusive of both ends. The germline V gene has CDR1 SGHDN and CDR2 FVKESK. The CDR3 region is CASSQTRRGFLENTEAFF.

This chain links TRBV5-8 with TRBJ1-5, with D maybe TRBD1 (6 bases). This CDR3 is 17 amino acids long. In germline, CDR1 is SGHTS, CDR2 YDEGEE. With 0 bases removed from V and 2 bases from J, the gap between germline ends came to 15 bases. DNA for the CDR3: TGTGCCAGCAGCTTGGCCGAAGGCAGGGGAGGCAATCAGCCCCAGCATTTT. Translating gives CASSLAEGRGGNQPQHF.

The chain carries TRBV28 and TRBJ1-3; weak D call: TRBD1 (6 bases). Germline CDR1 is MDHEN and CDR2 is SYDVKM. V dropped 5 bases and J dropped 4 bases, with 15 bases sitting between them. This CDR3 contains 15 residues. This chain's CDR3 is CASSERGGHGNTIYF. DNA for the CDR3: TGTGCCAGCAGTGAAAGGGGGGGGCACGGAAACACCATATATTTT.

The CDR3 nucleotides read TGTGCCAGCAGCTCCGGGAGGGGGTCCTACAATGAGCAGTTCTTC. This gives the protein CASSSGRGSYNEQFF. The chain joins TRBV6-5 to TRBJ2-1, with TRBD2 identical over 8 bases. The CDR3 has 15 amino acids. Looked up from germline, CDR1 is MNHEY and CDR2 is SVGAGI. With 6 bases clipped from V and 1 base from J, the junction kept 5 bases outside the gene matches.

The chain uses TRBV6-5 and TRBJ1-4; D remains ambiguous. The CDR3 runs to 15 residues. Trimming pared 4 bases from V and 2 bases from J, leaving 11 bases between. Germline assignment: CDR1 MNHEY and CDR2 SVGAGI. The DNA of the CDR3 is TGTGCCAGCAGTTCCCTGGCTTACACTAATGAAAAACTGTTTTTT. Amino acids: CASSSLAYTNEKLFF.

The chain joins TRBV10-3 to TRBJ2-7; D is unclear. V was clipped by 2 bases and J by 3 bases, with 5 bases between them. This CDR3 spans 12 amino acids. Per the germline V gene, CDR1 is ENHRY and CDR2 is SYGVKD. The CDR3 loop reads CAISEPLYEQYF. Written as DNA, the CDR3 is TGTGCCATCAGTGAGCCTCTCTACGAGCAGTACTTC.

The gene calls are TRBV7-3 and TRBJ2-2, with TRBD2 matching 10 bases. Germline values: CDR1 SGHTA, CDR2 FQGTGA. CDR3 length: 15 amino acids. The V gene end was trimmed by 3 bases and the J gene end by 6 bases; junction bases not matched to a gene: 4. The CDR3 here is CASSFVAGGAGELFF. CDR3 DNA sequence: TGTGCCAGCAGCTTTGTAGCGGGGGGCGCCGGGGAGCTGTTTTTT. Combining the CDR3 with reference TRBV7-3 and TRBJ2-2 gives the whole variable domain GAGVSQTPSNKVTEKGKYVELRCDPISGHTALYWYRQSLGQGPEFLIYFQGTGAADDSGLPNDRFFAVRPEGSVSTLKIQRTERGDSAVYLCASSFVAGGAGELFFGEGSRLTVL.

The CDR3 nucleotides are TGTGCCTGGAGGAGACAGGAGAACACTGAAGCTTTCTTT. As protein: CAWRRQENTEAFF. The chain couples TRBV30 to TRBJ1-1; D is perhaps TRBD1 (6 bases). Trimming took 3 bases from V and 1 from J, leaving 9 bases between them. The germline CDR1 and CDR2 sequences are GTSNPN and SVGIG (reference sequence). This CDR3 is built from 13 residues.

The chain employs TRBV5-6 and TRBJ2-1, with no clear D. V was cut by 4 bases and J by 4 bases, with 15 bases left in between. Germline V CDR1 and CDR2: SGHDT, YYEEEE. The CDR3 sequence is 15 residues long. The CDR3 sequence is CASSPTRLKYNEQFF. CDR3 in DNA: TGTGCCAGCAGCCCGACGAGGCTAAAGTACAATGAGCAGTTCTTC. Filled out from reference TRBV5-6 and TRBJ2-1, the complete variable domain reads DAGVTQSPTHLIKTRGQQVTLRCSPKSGHDTVSWYQQALGQGPQFIFQYYEEEERQRGNFPDRFSGHQFPNYSSELNVNALLLGDSALYLCASSPTRLKYNEQFFGPGTRLTVL.

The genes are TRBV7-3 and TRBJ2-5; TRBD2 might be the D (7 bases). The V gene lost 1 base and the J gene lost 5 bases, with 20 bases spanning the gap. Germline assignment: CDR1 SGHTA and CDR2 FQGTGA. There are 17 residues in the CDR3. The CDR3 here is CASSLRPNREGRETQYF. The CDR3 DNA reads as TGTGCCAGCAGCTTAAGACCTAACAGGGAGGGACGGGAGACCCAGTACTTC.

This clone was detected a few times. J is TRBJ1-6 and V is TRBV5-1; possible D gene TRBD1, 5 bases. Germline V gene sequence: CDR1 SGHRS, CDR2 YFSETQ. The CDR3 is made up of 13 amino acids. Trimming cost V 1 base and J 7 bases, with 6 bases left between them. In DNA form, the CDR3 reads TGCGCCAGCAGCTTGAGACAGAATTCACCCCTCCACTTT. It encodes CASSLRQNSPLHF.

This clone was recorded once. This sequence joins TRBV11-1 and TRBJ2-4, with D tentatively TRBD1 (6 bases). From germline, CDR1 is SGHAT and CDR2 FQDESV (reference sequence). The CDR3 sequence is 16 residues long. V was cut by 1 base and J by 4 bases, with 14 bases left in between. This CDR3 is CASSLDPPGDKNIQYF. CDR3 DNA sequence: TGTGCCAGCAGCTTAGATCCGCCAGGGGATAAAAACATTCAGTACTTC.

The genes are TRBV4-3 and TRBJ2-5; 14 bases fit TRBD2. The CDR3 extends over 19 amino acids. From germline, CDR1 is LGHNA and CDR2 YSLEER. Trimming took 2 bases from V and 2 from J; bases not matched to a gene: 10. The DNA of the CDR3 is TGCGCCAGCAGCCAAACGACGACTAGCGGGAGGGCCTATCAAGAGACCCAGTACTTC. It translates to CASSQTTTSGRAYQETQYF.

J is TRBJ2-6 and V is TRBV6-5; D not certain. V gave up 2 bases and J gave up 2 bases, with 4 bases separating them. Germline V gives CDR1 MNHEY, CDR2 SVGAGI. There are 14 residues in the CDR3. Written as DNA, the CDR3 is TGTGCCAGCAGTTACCTCCCTGGGGCCAACGTCCTGACTTTC. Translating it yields CASSYLPGANVLTF.

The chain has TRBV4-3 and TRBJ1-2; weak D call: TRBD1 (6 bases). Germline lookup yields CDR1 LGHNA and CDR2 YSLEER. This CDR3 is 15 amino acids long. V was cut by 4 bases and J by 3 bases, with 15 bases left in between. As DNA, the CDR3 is TGCGCCAGCAGCCCCCTACAGCCAGGGGACTATGGCTACACCTTC. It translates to CASSPLQPGDYGYTF.

The CDR3 is CASSQRGGAYSSTDTQYF. CDR3 coding DNA: TGCGCCAGCAGCCAGCGCGGGGGGGCATACTCTAGCACAGATACGCAGTATTTT. The chain is built from TRBV4-3 and TRBJ2-3; 9 bases are shared with TRBD2. V dropped 3 bases and J dropped 0; count of bases not matched to a gene: 10. The CDR3 spans 18 residues. Germline lookup yields CDR1 LGHNA and CDR2 YSLEER.

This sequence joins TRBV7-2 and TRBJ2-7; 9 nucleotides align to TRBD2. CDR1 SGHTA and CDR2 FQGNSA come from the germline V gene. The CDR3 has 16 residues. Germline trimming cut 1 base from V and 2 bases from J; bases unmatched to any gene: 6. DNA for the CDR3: TGTGCCAGCAGCTTAGTAGGTAGCGGGAGTCCCTACGAGCAGTACTTC. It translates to CASSLVGSGSPYEQYF.

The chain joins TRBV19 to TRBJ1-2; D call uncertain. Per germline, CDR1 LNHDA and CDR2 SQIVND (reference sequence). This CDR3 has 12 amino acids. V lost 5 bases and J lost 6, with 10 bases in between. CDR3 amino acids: CASSAHKNGYTF. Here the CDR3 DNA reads TGTGCCAGTAGTGCCCACAAGAATGGCTACACCTTC.